The 13 T cell receptor beta chains below were found in one sample sequenced in a study of blood T cell repertoires in COVID-19. The protocol was immunoSEQ multiplex PCR, while the TCRdb copy is restricted to in-frame clones and leaves out a portion. The table includes about 180,000 clones, about 88% detected once. The sample consisted of peripheral blood. These receptors all stem from a woman in her 30s with active or convalescent COVID-19.

The chain uses TRBV5-1 and TRBJ2-5, with D maybe TRBD1 (7 bases). V dropped 4 bases and J dropped 2 bases, with 12 bases sitting between them. Germline V gene lookup returns CDR1 SGHRS and CDR2 YFSETQ. The CDR3 is 14 amino acids. The CDR3 region has the DNA TGCGCCAGCAGCCCGGCGGGACAGCAAGAGACCCAGTACTTC. This gives the protein CASSPAGQQETQYF.

This clone was recorded only once. The V and J genes are TRBV6-6 and TRBJ2-7; TRBD1 matches 12 bases. V lost 6 bases, J lost 4 bases, and 4 bases stayed unmatched. CDR1 and CDR2 (germline): MNHNY, SVGAGI (reference sequence). This CDR3 spans 14 amino acids. The CDR3 bases are TGTGCCAGCAGGTCGGGACAGGGGGCTTACGAGCAGTACTTC. Translating gives CASRSGQGAYEQYF.

This clone has just one count. The V and J genes are TRBV13 and TRBJ1-2, with 10 bases fitting TRBD1. Germline CDR1 reads PRHDT; CDR2 reads FYEKMQ (reference sequence). The V and J ends lost 1 base and 0 bases, in that order; junction bases with no gene match: 8. This CDR3 has 18 residues. CDR3 amino acids: CASSLARDRGMTNYGYTF. The CDR3 coding sequence is TGTGCCAGCAGCTTAGCCCGGGACAGGGGTATGACTAACTATGGCTACACCTTC.

CDR3 in amino acids: CASRPGQGGYSNQPQHF. CDR3 DNA: TGTGCCAGCAGACCCGGACAGGGAGGGTATAGCAATCAGCCCCAGCATTTT. The rearrangement links TRBV2 to TRBJ1-5, with TRBD1 matching 8 bases. This CDR3 spans 17 amino acids. J was trimmed by 0 bases and V by 6 bases; bases with no gene match: 10. Per germline, CDR1 SNHLY and CDR2 FYNNEI.

The chain recombines TRBV13 with TRBJ1-6; TRBD1 agrees at 9 bases. CDR3 length equals 18 residues. Looked up from germline, CDR1 is PRHDT and CDR2 is FYEKMQ (reference sequence). V was pared by 2 bases and J by 8 bases, with 13 bases of the junction left unmatched. CDR3 sequence: CASSLSGDRVRVDSPLHF. CDR3 bases: TGTGCCAGCAGCTTATCCGGGGACAGGGTTCGGGTTGATTCACCCCTCCACTTT.

The rearrangement joins TRBV7-9 to TRBJ2-7, with 12 nucleotides matching TRBD2. CDR3 length: 17 residues. The V and J ends lost 5 bases and 0 bases, in that order; junction bases with no gene match: 8. Per germline, CDR1 SEHNR and CDR2 FQNEAQ (reference sequence). The CDR3 nucleotides read TGTGCCAGCAGCCCAAGGACTAGCGGGGCTAGCTCCTACGAGCAGTACTTC. Its translation is CASSPRTSGASSYEQYF. Looking up the rest from reference TRBV7-9 and TRBJ2-7 gives the full variable domain: DTGVSQNPRHKITKRGQNVTFRCDPISEHNRLYWYRQTLGQGPEFLTYFQNEAQLEKSRLLSDRFSAERPKGSFSTLEIQRTEQGDSAMYLCASSPRTSGASSYEQYFGPGTRLTVT.

The gene calls are TRBV9 and TRBJ2-2, with TRBD1 matching over 7 bases. Trimming removed 0 bases from V and 0 bases from J; junction bases left unmatched: 11. The CDR3 has 19 residues. Germline CDR1 is SGDLS and CDR2 is YYNGEE. CDR3 sequence: CASSVVGTATLTNTGELFF. CDR3 nucleotides: TGTGCCAGCAGCGTAGTTGGGACAGCGACACTTACGAACACCGGGGAGCTGTTTTTT.

The chain uses TRBV7-2 and TRBJ2-3; 12 bases map to TRBD2. Germline-derived CDR1 and CDR2 are SGHTA and FQGNSA. The CDR3 totals 15 residues. V lost 5 bases, J lost 8 bases, and 8 bases stayed unmatched. CDR3 residues: CASSAGLAGTRTQYF. The DNA of the CDR3 is TGTGCCAGCAGCGCGGGACTAGCGGGTACTCGTACGCAGTATTTT.

The V gene is TRBV5-1, the J gene TRBJ1-1; 11 nucleotides agree with TRBD1. This CDR3 is 16 amino acids long. Germline trimming cut 4 bases from V and 0 bases from J; bases unmatched to any gene: 5. Germline CDR1 and CDR2: SGHRS and YFSETQ. The CDR3 loop reads CASSGDRGEMNTEAFF. CDR3 nucleotide sequence: TGCGCCAGCAGCGGGGACAGGGGGGAAATGAACACTGAAGCTTTCTTT.

This clone appeared a single time. The CDR3: CASMEAGPNTEAFF. In nucleotides, the CDR3 is TGTGCCAGCATGGAGGCAGGACCGAACACTGAAGCTTTCTTT. The rearrangement uses TRBV27 and TRBJ1-1; D gene ambiguous. This CDR3 spans 14 amino acids. V dropped 7 bases and J dropped 1 base, with 13 bases sitting between them. The germline V gene has CDR1 MNHEY and CDR2 SMNVEV (reference sequence).

This clone was observed once. V gene TRBV6-6 combines with J gene TRBJ1-2, with 8 bases aligning to TRBD1. V dropped 4 bases and J dropped 5; count of bases not matched to a gene: 9. From germline, CDR1 is MNHNY and CDR2 SVGAGI (reference sequence). The length of the CDR3 is 15 residues. The CDR3 DNA follows: TGTGCCAGCAGTTCGGCCGACAGGGGAGATTATGGCTACACCTTC. Translating gives CASSSADRGDYGYTF.

This chain links TRBV5-3 with TRBJ1-2; TRBD1 aligns across 8 bases. TRBV5-3 belongs to the ORF category, with a function that is uncertain. Trimming took 7 bases from V and 7 from J; bases not matched to a gene: 9. The CDR3 has 13 residues. The CDR3 sequence is CARDHQGASGYTF. The CDR3 region has the DNA TGTGCCAGAGATCACCAGGGGGCGAGTGGCTACACCTTC.

The chain couples TRBV6-5 to TRBJ2-3, with 9 bases aligning to TRBD1. The CDR3 has 15 amino acids. V was clipped by 5 bases and J by 9 bases; unmatched bases: 12. CDR1 is MNHEY and CDR2 is SVGAGI in the germline V gene. The chain's CDR3 is CASSRRDRGEQTQYF. The CDR3 coding sequence is TGTGCCAGCAGTAGGAGAGACAGGGGGGAACAGACGCAGTATTTT.